Below, 32 T cell receptor beta chains from the same sample are listed, as sequenced in a study of CXCR3-negative and CXCR3-positive naive CD8 T cells. UMI-labeled 5' RACE yielded the TRB cDNA libraries. Reanalyzing the 5' RACE reads, TCRdb keeps one entry per CDR3 protein, without DNA. In total, the table holds some 7,000 distinct CDR3 sequences. Sequenced sample: naive CXCR3- CD8+ T cells from blood. Subset in this sample: CD45RO-CCR7+CD27+CD95- naive CD8+ T cells lacking CXCR3 (TNR3-). Every receptor here comes from a human donor in good health. Some clones in this sample may be carry-over from other donors' samples.

The V call is TRBV3-1, the J call TRBJ1-2. CDR1 is LGHDT and CDR2 is YNNKEL in the germline V gene (reference sequence). The CDR3 runs 14 residues. CDR3 region: CASSHSRTDYGYTF.

This clonotype is classed as medium-sized (0.01 to 0.1%) by frequency. The chain uses TRBV29-1 and TRBJ1-2; TCRdb reports TRBD1, a call that lacks DNA to check it against. Germline V gene data show CDR1 as SQVTM and CDR2 as ANQGSEA. The CDR3 extends over 11 amino acids. The CDR3 sequence is CSVEWGDGYTF.

CDR3 in amino acids: CASSLRFAGGTEAFF. The chain employs TRBV4-1 and TRBJ1-1; lacking DNA, the TRBD1 call made by TCRdb goes unchecked. Germline assignment: CDR1 MGHRA and CDR2 YSYEKL. This CDR3 contains 15 residues.

V is TRBV29-1 and J is TRBJ2-7; TCRdb outputs TRBD1, but without DNA this stays unchecked. This CDR3 contains 14 residues. Germline CDR1 and CDR2: SQVTM and ANQGSEA. The CDR3 is CSVVGKQGTYEQYF.

This chain connects TRBV29-1 to TRBJ1-2. Germline V lookup: CDR1 SQVTM, CDR2 ANQGSEA. The CDR3 extends over 12 amino acids. CDR3 sequence: CSVEGDYYGYTF.

The chain is built from TRBV20-1 and TRBJ2-7. CDR3 size: 13 residues. Germline CDR1 reads DFQATT; CDR2 reads SNEGSKA (reference sequence). The CDR3 sequence is CSAESRVSYEQYF.

Frequency places this clonotype as medium-sized. The rearrangement uses TRBV20-1 and TRBJ2-1; lacking DNA, the TRBD1 call made by TCRdb goes unchecked. This CDR3 region has 14 residues. Germline V lookup: CDR1 DFQATT, CDR2 SNEGSKA (reference sequence). The CDR3 spells CSARVQGADNEQFF.

V is TRBV6-1 and J is TRBJ2-1; TCRdb calls TRBD1, which cannot be checked without DNA. The CDR3 covers 15 residues. Germline CDR1 and CDR2: MNHNS and SASEGT. The CDR3 spells CASSGPGGMGNEQFF.

The V and J genes are TRBV29-1 and TRBJ1-1. The CDR3 length is 13 residues. Germline loops: CDR1 SQVTM, CDR2 ANQGSEA. The CDR3 loop is CSVVVLMNTEAFF.

J is TRBJ2-3 and V is TRBV7-2; the D call of TRBD2 rests on TCRdb alone, since no DNA is present to check it. Germline V gene sequence: CDR1 SGHTA, CDR2 FQGNSA. The CDR3 extends over 16 amino acids. CDR3 region: CASSLETGGPGDTQYF.

This clonotype ranks as medium-sized (0.01 to 0.1%) in terms of frequency. The chain uses TRBV7-2 and TRBJ2-6; the TCRdb D gene call, TRBD1, has no DNA to confirm it. The CDR3 runs to 16 residues. The germline V gene encodes CDR1 SGHTA and CDR2 FQGNSA. This CDR3 reads CASSPPTGPGANVLTF.

This clonotype registers medium-sized by frequency. CDR3 amino acids: CASSSETGARLGTDTQYF. The chain recombines TRBV5-5 with TRBJ2-3; the D call of TRBD1 rests on TCRdb alone, since no DNA is present to check it. The CDR3 consists of 18 residues. CDR1 is SGHKS and CDR2 is YYEKEE in the germline V gene (reference sequence).

The V gene is TRBV7-9, the J gene TRBJ2-7; lacking DNA, the TRBD1 call made by TCRdb goes unchecked. CDR1 is SEHNR, CDR2 FQNEAQ, per germline (reference sequence). The CDR3 runs 15 residues. The CDR3 loop is CASSPPRGSLYEQYF.

This chain connects TRBV28 to TRBJ2-1; as DNA is missing, the TRBD2 call by TCRdb cannot be tested. Germline CDR1 MDHEN, CDR2 SYDVKM. The CDR3 length is 15 residues. The CDR3 reads CASSRLAGNYNEQFF.

The V and J genes are TRBV6-5 and TRBJ2-3; with no DNA, the TCRdb D assignment of TRBD1 cannot be verified. Germline CDR1 MNHEY, CDR2 SVGAGI. There are 15 residues in the CDR3. This CDR3 reads CASSYVQGEMDTQYF.

The chain employs TRBV18 and TRBJ1-2. Looked up from germline, CDR1 is KGHSH and CDR2 is LQKENI. This CDR3 is built from 14 residues. The CDR3 loop is CASSPPGSNYGYTF.

The chain has TRBV27 and TRBJ2-1. The germline V gene has CDR1 MNHEY and CDR2 SMNVEV (reference sequence). The CDR3 runs 15 residues. The CDR3 loop reads CASSYDRNPYNEQFF.

The V call is TRBV19, the J call TRBJ1-2; TCRdb picks TRBD1, but there is no DNA to check that call. Germline CDR1 is LNHDA and CDR2 is SQIVND (reference sequence). This CDR3 is built from 15 residues. CDR3 in amino acids: CASSRGQEEIYGYTF.

The chain links TRBV29-1 to TRBJ2-1. This CDR3 spans 11 amino acids. Germline V gene data show CDR1 as SQVTM and CDR2 as ANQGSEA. CDR3 loop: CSVNSYNEQFF.

This clonotype is deemed medium-sized by its frequency. The chain uses TRBV29-1 and TRBJ2-7. CDR3 size: 13 residues. The germline V gene has CDR1 SQVTM and CDR2 ANQGSEA. The chain's CDR3 is CSVEGRTSYEQYF.

The V and J genes are TRBV12-3 or TRBV12-4 and TRBJ2-4; TCRdb reports TRBD1, a call that lacks DNA to check it against. This CDR3 has 19 residues. CDR3 residues: CASSLDLPGQGDLENIQYF.

The chain joins TRBV7-2 to TRBJ1-2. Germline CDR1 reads SGHTA; CDR2 reads FQGNSA. The CDR3 covers 13 residues. CDR3 loop: CASSPALNNGYTF. The full variable domain, its missing parts supplied by reference TRBV7-2 and TRBJ1-2, is GAGVSQSPSNKVTEKGKDVELRCDPISGHTALYWYRQSLGQGLEFLIYFQGNSAPDKSGLPSDRFSAERTGGSVSTLTIQRTQQEDSAVYLCASSPALNNGYTFGSGTRLTVV.

By frequency, this clonotype is medium-sized. This sequence joins TRBV29-1 and TRBJ2-7. There are 13 residues in the CDR3. Germline CDR1 reads SQVTM; CDR2 reads ANQGSEA. The CDR3 loop reads CSVGSLNSYEQYF.

Judged by frequency, this clonotype is medium-sized. The J gene is TRBJ2-7, the V gene TRBV11-2. The CDR3 covers 11 residues. CDR1 SGHAT and CDR2 FQNNGV come from the germline V gene. The CDR3: CASSRSYEQYF.

In terms of frequency, this clonotype is medium-sized. V and J are TRBV5-1 and TRBJ2-7; TCRdb's D call, TRBD1, is unchecked because there is no DNA. CDR1 SGHRS and CDR2 YFSETQ come from the germline V gene. This CDR3 is built from 12 residues. The CDR3 sequence is CASSMTGDEQYF.

CDR3: CSGDPHTGRNTEAFF. The chain employs TRBV29-1 and TRBJ1-1; the TRBD1 assignment by TCRdb is unverifiable without DNA. The CDR3 is 15 residues long. CDR1 is SQVTM and CDR2 is ANQGSEA in the germline V gene. Based on the CDR3 plus reference TRBV29-1 and TRBJ1-1, the full variable domain is SAVISQKPSRDICQRGTSLTIQCQVDSQVTMMFWYRQQPGQSLTLIATANQGSEATYESGFVIDKFPISRPNLTFSTLTVSNMSPEDSSIYLCSGDPHTGRNTEAFFGQGTRLTVV.

This clonotype is deemed medium-sized by its frequency. The chain has TRBV7-9 and TRBJ1-2; checking the TCRdb D call of TRBD1 is not possible without DNA. The CDR3 spans 14 residues. Germline CDR1 reads SEHNR; CDR2 reads FQNEAQ (reference sequence). Here the CDR3 reads CASSMGRGEYGYTF.

The CDR3 sequence is CASSFRDDEQFF. The V and J genes are TRBV6-6 and TRBJ2-1. The CDR3 length is 12 residues. The germline V gene has CDR1 MNHNY and CDR2 SVGAGI (reference sequence).

This chain links TRBV7-9 with TRBJ2-3. CDR1 is SEHNR and CDR2 is FQNEAQ in the germline V gene (reference sequence). This CDR3 is 12 amino acids long. This CDR3 reads CASSFYTDTQYF.

The chain has TRBV29-1 and TRBJ1-1. CDR1 is SQVTM, CDR2 ANQGSEA, per germline. This CDR3 comprises 14 residues. The CDR3 reads CSVVGVLGNTEAFF.

The rearrangement joins TRBV27 to TRBJ2-5. The germline gives CDR1 MNHEY, CDR2 SMNVEV (reference sequence). The CDR3 has 13 residues. CDR3: CASSLGRQETQYF.

This clonotype shows up as medium-sized by frequency. V is TRBV5-1 and J is TRBJ2-1; no DNA is available, so the TRBD1 call from TCRdb remains unchecked. This CDR3 spans 14 amino acids. Germline V gene lookup returns CDR1 SGHRS and CDR2 YFSETQ. This CDR3 is CASSGGVSDNEQFF. The full variable domain, rest sourced from reference TRBV5-1 and TRBJ2-1, is KAGVTQTPRYLIKTRGQQVTLSCSPISGHRSVSWYQQTPGQGLQFLFEYFSETQRNKGNFPGRFSGRQFSNSRSEMNVSTLELGDSALYLCASSGGVSDNEQFFGPGTRLTVL.